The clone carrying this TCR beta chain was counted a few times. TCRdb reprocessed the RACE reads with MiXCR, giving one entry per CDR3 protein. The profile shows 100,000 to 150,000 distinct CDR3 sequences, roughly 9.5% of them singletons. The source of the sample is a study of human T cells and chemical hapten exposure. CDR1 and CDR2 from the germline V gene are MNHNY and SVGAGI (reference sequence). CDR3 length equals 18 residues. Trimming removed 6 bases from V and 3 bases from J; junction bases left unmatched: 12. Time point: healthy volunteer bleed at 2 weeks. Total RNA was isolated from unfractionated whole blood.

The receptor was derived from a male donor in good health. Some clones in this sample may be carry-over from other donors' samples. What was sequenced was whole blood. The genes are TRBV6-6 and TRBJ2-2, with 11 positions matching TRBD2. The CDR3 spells CASRGGVLAGDDTGELFF. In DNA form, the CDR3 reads TGTGCCAGCAGGGGGGGGGTACTAGCGGGAGATGACACCGGGGAGCTGTTTTTT.